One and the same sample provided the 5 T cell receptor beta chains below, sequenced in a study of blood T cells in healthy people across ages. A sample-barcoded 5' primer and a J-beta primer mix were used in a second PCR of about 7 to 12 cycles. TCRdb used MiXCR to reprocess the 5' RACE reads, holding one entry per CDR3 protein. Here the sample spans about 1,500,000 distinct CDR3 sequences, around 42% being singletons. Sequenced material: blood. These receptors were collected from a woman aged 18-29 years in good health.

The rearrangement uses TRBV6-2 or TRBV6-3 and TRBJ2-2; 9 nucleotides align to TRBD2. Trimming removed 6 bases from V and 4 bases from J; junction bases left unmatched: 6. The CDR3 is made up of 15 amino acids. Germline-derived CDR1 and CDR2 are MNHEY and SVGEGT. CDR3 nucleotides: TGTGCCAGCAGGCAAGGCGGGGGGGGCACCGGGGAGCTGTTTTTT. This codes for CASRQGGGGTGELFF.

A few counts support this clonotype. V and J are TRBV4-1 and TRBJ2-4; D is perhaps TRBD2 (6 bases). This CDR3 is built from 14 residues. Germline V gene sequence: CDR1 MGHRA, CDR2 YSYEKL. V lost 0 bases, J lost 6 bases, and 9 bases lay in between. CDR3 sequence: CASSQDSGGNIQYF. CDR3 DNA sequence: TGCGCCAGCAGCCAAGATTCCGGGGGAAACATTCAGTACTTC.

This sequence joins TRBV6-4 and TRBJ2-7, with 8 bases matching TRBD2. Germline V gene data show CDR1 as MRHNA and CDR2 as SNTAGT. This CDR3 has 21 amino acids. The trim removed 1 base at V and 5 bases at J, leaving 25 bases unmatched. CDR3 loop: CASSDWGLVSNPHTPTHEQYF. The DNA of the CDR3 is TGTGCCAGCAGTGACTGGGGACTAGTCTCAAATCCTCACACCCCGACCCACGAGCAGTACTTC.

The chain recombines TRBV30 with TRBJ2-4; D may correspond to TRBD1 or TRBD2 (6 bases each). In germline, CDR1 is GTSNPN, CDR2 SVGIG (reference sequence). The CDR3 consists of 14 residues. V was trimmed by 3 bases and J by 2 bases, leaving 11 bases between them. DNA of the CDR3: TGTGCCTGGAGCGGGGGACAAACCAAAAACATTCAGTACTTC. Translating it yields CAWSGGQTKNIQYF.

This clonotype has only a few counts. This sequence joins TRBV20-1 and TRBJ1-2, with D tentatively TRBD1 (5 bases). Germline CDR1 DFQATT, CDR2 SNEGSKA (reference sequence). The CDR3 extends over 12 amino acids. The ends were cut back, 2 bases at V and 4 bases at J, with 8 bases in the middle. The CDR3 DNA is TGCAGTGCTAGACAGGGCGGCTATGGCTACACCTTC. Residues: CSARQGGYGYTF.